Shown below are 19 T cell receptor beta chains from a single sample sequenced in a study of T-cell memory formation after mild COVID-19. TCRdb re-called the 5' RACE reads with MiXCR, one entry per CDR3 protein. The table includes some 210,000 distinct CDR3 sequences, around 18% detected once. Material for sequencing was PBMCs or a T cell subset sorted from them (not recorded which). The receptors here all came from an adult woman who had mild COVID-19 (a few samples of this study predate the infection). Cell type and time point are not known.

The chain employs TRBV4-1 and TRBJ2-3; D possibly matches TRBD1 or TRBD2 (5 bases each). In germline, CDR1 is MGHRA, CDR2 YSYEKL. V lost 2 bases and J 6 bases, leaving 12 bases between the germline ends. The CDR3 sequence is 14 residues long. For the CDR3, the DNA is TGCGCCAGCAGCCAACGGTACGGGGCCGATACGCAGTATTTT. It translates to CASSQRYGADTQYF.

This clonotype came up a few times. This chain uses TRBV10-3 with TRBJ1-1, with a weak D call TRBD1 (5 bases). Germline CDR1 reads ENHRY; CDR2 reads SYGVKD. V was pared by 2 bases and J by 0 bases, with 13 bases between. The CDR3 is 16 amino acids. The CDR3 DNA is TGTGCCATCAGTGAGCTTACAGGTGCTATGAACACTGAAGCTTTCTTT. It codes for CAISELTGAMNTEAFF.

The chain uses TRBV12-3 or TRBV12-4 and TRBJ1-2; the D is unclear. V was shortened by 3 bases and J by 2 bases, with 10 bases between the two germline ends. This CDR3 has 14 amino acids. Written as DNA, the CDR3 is TGTGCCAGCAGTTTGCTCGCGGTCAACTATGGCTACACCTTC. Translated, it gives CASSLLAVNYGYTF.

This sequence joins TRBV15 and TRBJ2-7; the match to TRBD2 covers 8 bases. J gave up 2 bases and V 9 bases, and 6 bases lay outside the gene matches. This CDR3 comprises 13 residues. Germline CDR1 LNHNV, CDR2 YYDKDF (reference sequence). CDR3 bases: TGTGCCACGCGACGTAGCGGGGCCTACGAGCAGTACTTC. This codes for CATRRSGAYEQYF.

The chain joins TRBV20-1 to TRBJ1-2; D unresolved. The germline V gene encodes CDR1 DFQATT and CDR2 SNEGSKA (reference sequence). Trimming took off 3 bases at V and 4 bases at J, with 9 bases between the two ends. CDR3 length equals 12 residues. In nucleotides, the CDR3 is TGCAGTGCTAGGTCGGGGTCCTATGGCTACACCTTC. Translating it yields CSARSGSYGYTF.

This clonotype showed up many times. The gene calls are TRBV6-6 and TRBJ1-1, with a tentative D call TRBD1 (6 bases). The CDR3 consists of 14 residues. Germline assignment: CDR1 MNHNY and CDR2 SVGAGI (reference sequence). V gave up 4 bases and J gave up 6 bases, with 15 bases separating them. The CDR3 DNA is TGTGCCAGCAGTTTGACAGGCGGCAACGCTGAAGCTTTCTTT. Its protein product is CASSLTGGNAEAFF.

The CDR3 DNA is TGTGCCAGCAGTTTTGTGGGGTTCGGAAACACCATATATTTT. Amino acid sequence: CASSFVGFGNTIYF. The chain links TRBV12-3 or TRBV12-4 to TRBJ1-3; the D is unclear. V lost 3 bases and J 4 bases, leaving 10 bases between the germline ends. This CDR3 region has 14 residues.

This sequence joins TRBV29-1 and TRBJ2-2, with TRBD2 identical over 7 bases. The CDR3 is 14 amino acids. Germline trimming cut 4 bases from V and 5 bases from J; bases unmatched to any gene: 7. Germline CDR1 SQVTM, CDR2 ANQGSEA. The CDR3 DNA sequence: TGCAGCGTTGGAAACCCAGCGGGAACCGGGGAGCTGTTTTTT. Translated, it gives CSVGNPAGTGELFF.

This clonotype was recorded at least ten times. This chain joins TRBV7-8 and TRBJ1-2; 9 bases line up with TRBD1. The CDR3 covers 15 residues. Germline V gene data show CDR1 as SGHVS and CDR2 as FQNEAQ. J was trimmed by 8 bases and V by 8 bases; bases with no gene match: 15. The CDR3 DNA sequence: TGTGCCAGCTCAACTCGGACAGGGGCTGGGGGGGGCTACACCTTC. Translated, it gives CASSTRTGAGGGYTF.

The CDR3 bases are TGCGCCAGCAGCCAAGTCTCAGGGGGCGGGAATTCACCCCTCCACTTT. Translation: CASSQVSGGGNSPLHF. This chain joins TRBV4-1 and TRBJ1-6; 8 nucleotides agree with TRBD1. The V gene end was trimmed by 1 base and the J gene end by 7 bases; junction bases not matched to a gene: 6. The CDR3 is 16 residues long. Germline-derived CDR1 and CDR2 are MGHRA and YSYEKL.

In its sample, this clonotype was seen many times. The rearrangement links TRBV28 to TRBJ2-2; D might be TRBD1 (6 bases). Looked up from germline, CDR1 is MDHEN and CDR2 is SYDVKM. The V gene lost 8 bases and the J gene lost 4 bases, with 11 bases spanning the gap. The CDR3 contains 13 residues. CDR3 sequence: CASGTGPTGELFF. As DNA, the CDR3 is TGTGCCAGCGGTACAGGGCCCACCGGGGAGCTGTTTTTT.

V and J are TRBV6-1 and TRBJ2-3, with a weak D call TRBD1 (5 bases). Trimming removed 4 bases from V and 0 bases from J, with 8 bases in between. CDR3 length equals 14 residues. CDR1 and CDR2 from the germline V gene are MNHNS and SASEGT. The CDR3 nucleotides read TGTGCCAGCAGTGTGTGGGGCAGCACAGATACGCAGTATTTT. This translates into CASSVWGSTDTQYF.

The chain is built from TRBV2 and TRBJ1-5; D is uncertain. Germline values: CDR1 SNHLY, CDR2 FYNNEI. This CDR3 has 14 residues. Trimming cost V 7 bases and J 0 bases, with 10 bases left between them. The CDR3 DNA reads TGTGCCAGCACCAAAGGGCGTAGCAATCAGCCCCAGCATTTT. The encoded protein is CASTKGRSNQPQHF.

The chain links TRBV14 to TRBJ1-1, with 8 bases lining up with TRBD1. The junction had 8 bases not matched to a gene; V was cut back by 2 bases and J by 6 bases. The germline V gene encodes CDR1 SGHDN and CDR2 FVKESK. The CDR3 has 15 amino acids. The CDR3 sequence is CASSQIRGQNAEAFF. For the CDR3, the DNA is TGTGCCAGCAGCCAAATCAGGGGGCAAAACGCTGAAGCTTTCTTT.

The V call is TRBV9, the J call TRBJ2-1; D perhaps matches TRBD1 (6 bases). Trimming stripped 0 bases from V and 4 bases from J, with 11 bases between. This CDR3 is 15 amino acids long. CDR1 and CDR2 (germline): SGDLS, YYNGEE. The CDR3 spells CASSVEGQQYNEQFF. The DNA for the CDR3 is TGTGCCAGCAGCGTAGAAGGACAGCAATACAATGAGCAGTTCTTC.

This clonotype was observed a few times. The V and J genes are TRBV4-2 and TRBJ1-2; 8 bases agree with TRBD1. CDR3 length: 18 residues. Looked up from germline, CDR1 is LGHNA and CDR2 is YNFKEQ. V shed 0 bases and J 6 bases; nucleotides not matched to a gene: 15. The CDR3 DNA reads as TGTGCCAGCAGCCAAGATCTAACCGGGACAGGACTTGTCCATGGCTACACCTTC. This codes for CASSQDLTGTGLVHGYTF.

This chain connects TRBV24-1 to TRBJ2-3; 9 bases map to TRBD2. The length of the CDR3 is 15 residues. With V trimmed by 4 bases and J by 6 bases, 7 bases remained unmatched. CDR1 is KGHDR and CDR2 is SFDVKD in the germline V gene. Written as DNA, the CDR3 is TGTGCCACCAGTGACTCGACTAGCGGCCCGGATACGCAGTATTTT. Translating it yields CATSDSTSGPDTQYF.

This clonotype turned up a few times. In DNA form, the CDR3 reads TGTGCCAGCAGCTTGCTCCGGACTAGCGGGAGTCAAGCTGGGGCCAACGTCCTGACTTTC. It is translated as CASSLLRTSGSQAGANVLTF. The chain joins TRBV6-5 to TRBJ2-6; 13 positions match TRBD2. CDR1 and CDR2 from the germline V gene are MNHEY and SVGAGI. V trimming: 6 bases; J trimming: 2 bases; junction bases outside the gene matches: 13. CDR3 length equals 20 residues.

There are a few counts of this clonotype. The CDR3 region is CATTPRTNTGELFF. The CDR3 bases are TGTGCCACCACGCCTAGGACTAACACCGGGGAGCTGTTTTTT. The chain recombines TRBV3-1 with TRBJ2-2, with a weak D call TRBD2 (5 bases). Germline V lookup: CDR1 LGHDT, CDR2 YNNKEL (reference sequence). The CDR3 length is 14 residues. With 10 bases removed from V and 2 bases from J, the gap between germline ends came to 14 bases.